The rows below give T cell receptor beta chains drawn from one sample of a study of prognosis after radiotherapy for stage I lung cancer. Each CDR3 protein gets one entry after TCRdb re-called the multiplex PCR reads with MiXCR. Of about 16,000 distinct CDR3 sequences in the sample, roughly 31% were seen once. The specimen was PBMCs, collected before or after stereotactic body radiation therapy (not recorded which). These receptors came from a donor aged 50 or older with non-small cell lung cancer. Each CDR3 is given with its conserved first and last residue. Each record gives: D gene, V gene, clone size, J gene, CDR3 DNA, CDR3 protein. The D gene is left open where the match is weak. Some rows have no size entry. The others give once, few or many, or a class for an expanded clone.

TRBD2	TRBV5-1	many	TRBJ2-3	TGCGCCAGCAGCCCCGCGGGGTGGGCGGGAGTGGATACGCAGTATTTT	CASSPAGWAGVDTQYF
TRBD1	TRBV7-8	many	TRBJ1-5	TGTGCCAGCAGCTTTAGGGGGCCCAATCAGCCCCAGCATTTT	CASSFRGPNQPQHF
TRBD2	TRBV7-2	medium-sized	TRBJ2-7	TGTGCCAGCAGACGTAGTCCGGGACTAGCCTACGAGCAGTACTTC	CASRRSPGLAYEQYF
.	TRBV5-6	many	TRBJ1-2	TGTGCCAGCAGCTTGGGACAGGTGTATATCTATGGCTACACCTTC	CASSLGQVYIYGYTF
.	TRBV27	many	TRBJ1-2	TGTGCCAGCAGTCCATCAGGACAGACCTATGGCTACACCTTC	CASSPSGQTYGYTF
.	TRBV5-6	many	TRBJ2-7	TGTGCCAGCAGCTTGGGTGGCATGGGAGACTACGAGCAGTACTTC	CASSLGGMGDYEQYF
.	TRBV10-3	few	TRBJ2-5	TGTGCCATCAGTGAGTTCGGCCAGGGGGAGACCCAGTACTTC	CAISEFGQGETQYF
TRBD1	TRBV5-5	many	TRBJ2-4	TGTGCCAGCAGCTTTATGTGGGACAGGGTCCTTCCCAAAAACATTCAGTACTTC	CASSFMWDRVLPKNIQYF
TRBD1	TRBV3-1	many	TRBJ2-1	TGTGCCAGCAGCCAAGATGGGGGGACAGGGGGTTGGTATGAGCAGTTCTTC	CASSQDGGTGGWYEQFF
.	TRBV20-1	many	TRBJ2-7	TGCAGTGCTAGATCGCAGGGTCTCTACGAGCAGTACTTC	CSARSQGLYEQYF
TRBD2	TRBV7-2	.	TRBJ2-2	TGTGCCAGCAGGACCTCGGGACTAGCGGAAAACACCTTGGAGCTGTTTTTT	CASRTSGLAENTLELFF
.	TRBV7-9	many	TRBJ1-1	TGTGCCAGCAGCCAAGACGGGAACACTGAAGCTTTCTTT	CASSQDGNTEAFF
.	TRBV7-2	many	TRBJ2-1	TGTGCCAGCAGCTCTTATGGCTCCTACAATGAGCAGTTCTTC	CASSSYGSYNEQFF
.	TRBV6-4	medium-sized	TRBJ2-6	TGTGCCAGCAGTGACTCTAGCGGCTCTGGGGCCAACGTCCTGACTTTC	CASSDSSGSGANVLTF
.	TRBV4-1	many	TRBJ2-5	TGCGCCAGCAGCCACTTGGGGGTGGGAGAGACCCAGTACTTC	CASSHLGVGETQYF
.	TRBV4-3	many	TRBJ1-3	TGCGCCAGCAGCCAAGATTGGAACACCATATATTTT	CASSQDWNTIYF
.	TRBV9	once	TRBJ2-3	TGTGCCAACAGCGTCTTCGGAGGAAATACGCAGTATTTT	CANSVFGGNTQYF
TRBD2	TRBV20-1	medium-sized	TRBJ2-3	TGCAGTGCTAGAGATGCAGCGGGAGCGACAGATACACAGTATTTT	CSARDAAGATDTQYF
.	TRBV4-3	many	TRBJ1-3	TGCGCCAGCAGCCAAGGCCAAGCTGACACCATATATTTT	CASSQGQADTIYF
.	TRBV19	once	TRBJ1-6	TGTGCCACCGCAGACAGCGGCAACTCATCCCTCCACTTT	CATADSGNSSLHF
.	TRBV6-1	many	TRBJ1-3	TGTGCCAGCAGTCCGCCATTATCGGGCTCTGGAAACACCATATATTTT	CASSPPLSGSGNTIYF
.	TRBV5-1	medium-sized	TRBJ2-2	TGCGCCAGCAGCTTTCAGCGGGCGGCCACCGGGGAGCTGTTTTTT	CASSFQRAATGELFF
.	TRBV6-1	.	TRBJ1-5	TGTGCCAGCAGTGTGGGGTCGCGAAGCAATCAACCCCAGCATTTT	CASSVGSRSNQPQHF
.	TRBV7-9	many	TRBJ2-3	TGTGCCAGCAGCCCCGGGTTCGGGGGTATCACAGATACGCAGTATTTT	CASSPGFGGITDTQYF
TRBD2	TRBV10-3	many	TRBJ2-5	TGTGCCATCAGTGACCCACGTCGAGGACTAGCGGGGAAAGAGACCCAGTACTTC	CAISDPRRGLAGKETQYF
TRBD1	TRBV19	many	TRBJ2-5	TGTGCCAGTAGTATAAAGGCTTTAGGACAGGGGATGAGGGAGACCCAGTACTTC	CASSIKALGQGMRETQYF
TRBD1	TRBV5-4	many	TRBJ1-5	TGTGCCAGCAGCATTATGGGACAGGGAGATCAGCCCCAGCATTTT	CASSIMGQGDQPQHF
.	TRBV6-2/TRBV6-3	medium-sized	TRBJ2-3	TGTGCCAGCAGTCCAACGGACAACACAGATACGCAGTATTTT	CASSPTDNTDTQYF
TRBD1	TRBV6-5	medium-sized	TRBJ2-7	TGTGCCAGCAGTTACCGGACAGGGGGGTACGAGCAGTACTTC	CASSYRTGGYEQYF
.	TRBV6-1	medium-sized	TRBJ1-6	TGTGCCAGCAGTGAAGTGTTGAGCTCCTATAATTCACCCCTCCACTTT	CASSEVLSSYNSPLHF
TRBD2	TRBV6-2/TRBV6-3	.	TRBJ2-1	TGTGCCAGCAGTCACTCGCCCTTTCGAGCGGGAGAATCATATGAGCAGTTCTTC	CASSHSPFRAGESYEQFF
TRBD2	TRBV7-9	.	TRBJ2-7	TGTGCCATCAGCACAACTAGCGGGATCTCCTACGAGCAGTACTTC	CAISTTSGISYEQYF
.	TRBV12-3/TRBV12-4	many	TRBJ2-1	TGTGCCAGCAGTTTAGCGGTGGGGGGCTACAATGAGCAGTTCTTC	CASSLAVGGYNEQFF
.	TRBV6-1	many	TRBJ2-7	TGTGCCAGCAGCAAACCCGCAGGGGCCGGGCAGTACTTC	CASSKPAGAGQYF
.	TRBV4-2	once	TRBJ1-5	TGTGCCAGCAGCCAAGATCGGTACGGGTTTCAGCCCCAGCATTTT	CASSQDRYGFQPQHF
.	TRBV3-1	once	TRBJ2-7	TGTGCCAGCAGCCGCTCCTCGAAAGACTACGAGCAGTACTTC	CASSRSSKDYEQYF
TRBD2	TRBV30	many	TRBJ2-1	TGTGCCTGGAGCGTAGCGGGAGTGGGGGATGAGCAGTTCTTC	CAWSVAGVGDEQFF
.	TRBV28	many	TRBJ1-5	TGTGCCAGCAGTCGACAGGCTCGCAATCAGCCCCCGCATTTT	CASSRQARNQPPHF
.	TRBV10-3	many	TRBJ2-3	TGTGCCATCAGTGACCGGGACAAAAGCACAGATACGCAGTATTTT	CAISDRDKSTDTQYF
.	TRBV30	.	TRBJ2-1	TGTGCCTGGCGCTCACACAGTGGGTGGAATGAGCAGTTCTTC	CAWRSHSGWNEQFF
.	TRBV6-4	many	TRBJ2-7	TGTGCCAGCAGTCACCTTGAGTTCGAGCAGTACTTC	CASSHLEFEQYF
TRBD1	TRBV19	many	TRBJ2-6	TGTGCCAGTAGTATCGACAGGGCTGGGGCCAACGTCCTGACTTTC	CASSIDRAGANVLTF
TRBD1	TRBV6-1	many	TRBJ2-3	TGTGCCAGCAGCACCTCACACGGGACAGGGGCAGATACGCAGTATTTT	CASSTSHGTGADTQYF
TRBD1	TRBV6-1	many	TRBJ1-2	TGTGCCAGCAGTGAGACAGGGGGCGCTAACTATGGCTACACCTTC	CASSETGGANYGYTF
.	TRBV7-9	medium-sized	TRBJ2-1	TGTGCCAGCTCCGGCCAGGGTAACAATGAGCAGTTCTTC	CASSGQGNNEQFF
.	TRBV6-1	many	TRBJ1-2	TGTGCCAGCAGTGAAGTTACGACAGGCCCCTGGGGCGGCTACACCTTC	CASSEVTTGPWGGYTF
TRBD2	TRBV4-3	many	TRBJ2-1	TGCGCCAGCAGCCAAGATCTAGAGCGGGAGTACAATGAGCAGTTCTTC	CASSQDLEREYNEQFF
.	TRBV10-3	many	TRBJ1-1	TGTGCCATCAGTGCACAGGAGAACACTGAAGCTTTCTTT	CAISAQENTEAFF
TRBD1	TRBV14	many	TRBJ2-2	TGTGCCAGCAGCCCTACGGACAGGGGGTTCACCGGGGAGCTGTTTTTT	CASSPTDRGFTGELFF
TRBD2	TRBV7-9	many	TRBJ2-7	TGTGCCAGCAGCTTGGGACTAGCGGGTCTTTTCGAGCAGTACTTC	CASSLGLAGLFEQYF